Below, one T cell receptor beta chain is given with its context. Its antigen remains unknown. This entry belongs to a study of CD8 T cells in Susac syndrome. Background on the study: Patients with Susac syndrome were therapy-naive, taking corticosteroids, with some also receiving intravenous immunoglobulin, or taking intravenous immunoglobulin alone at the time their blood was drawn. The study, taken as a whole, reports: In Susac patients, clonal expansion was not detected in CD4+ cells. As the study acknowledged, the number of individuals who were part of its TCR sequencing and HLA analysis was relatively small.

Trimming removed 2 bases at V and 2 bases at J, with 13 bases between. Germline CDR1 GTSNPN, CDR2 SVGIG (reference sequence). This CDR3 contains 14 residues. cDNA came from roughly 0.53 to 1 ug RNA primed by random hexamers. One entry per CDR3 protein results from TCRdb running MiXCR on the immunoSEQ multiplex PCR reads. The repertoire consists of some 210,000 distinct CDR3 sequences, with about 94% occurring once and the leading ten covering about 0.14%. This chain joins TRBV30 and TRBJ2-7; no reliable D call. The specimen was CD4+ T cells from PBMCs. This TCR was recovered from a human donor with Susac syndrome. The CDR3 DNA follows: TGTGCCTGGAGTAGTTGGACGGCTCCCTACGAGCAGTACTTC. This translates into CAWSSWTAPYEQYF.